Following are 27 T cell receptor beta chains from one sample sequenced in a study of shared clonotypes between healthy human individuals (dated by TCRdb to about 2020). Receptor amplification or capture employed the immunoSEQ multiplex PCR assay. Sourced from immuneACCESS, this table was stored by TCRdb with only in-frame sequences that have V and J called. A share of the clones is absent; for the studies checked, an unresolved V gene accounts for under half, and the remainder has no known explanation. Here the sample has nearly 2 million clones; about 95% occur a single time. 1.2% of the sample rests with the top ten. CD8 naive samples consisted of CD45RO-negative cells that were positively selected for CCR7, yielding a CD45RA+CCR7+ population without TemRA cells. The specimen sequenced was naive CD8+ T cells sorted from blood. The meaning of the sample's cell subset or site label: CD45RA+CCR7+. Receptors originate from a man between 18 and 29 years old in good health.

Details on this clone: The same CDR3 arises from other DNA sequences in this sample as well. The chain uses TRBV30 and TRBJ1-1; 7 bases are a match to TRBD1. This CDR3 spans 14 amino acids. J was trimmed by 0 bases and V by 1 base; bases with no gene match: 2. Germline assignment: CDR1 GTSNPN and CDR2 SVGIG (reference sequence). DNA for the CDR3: TGTGCCTGGAGTGCGACAGGGCTGAACACTGAAGCTTTCTTT. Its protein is CAWSATGLNTEAFF. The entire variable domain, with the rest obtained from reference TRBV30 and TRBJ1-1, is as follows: SQTIHQWPATLVQPVGSPLSLECTVEGTSNPNLYWYRQAAGRGLQLLFYSVGIGQISSEVPQNLSASRPQDRQFILSSKKLLLSDSGFYLCAWSATGLNTEAFFGQGTRLTVV.

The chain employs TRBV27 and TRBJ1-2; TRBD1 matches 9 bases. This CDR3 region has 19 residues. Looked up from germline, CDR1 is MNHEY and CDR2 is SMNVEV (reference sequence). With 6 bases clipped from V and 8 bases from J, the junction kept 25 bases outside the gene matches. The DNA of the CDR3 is TGTGCCAGCAGCTCCAAACCGGGACAGGGAAGTGTTAGTGTCGGAGGCTACACCTTC. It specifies CASSSKPGQGSVSVGGYTF.

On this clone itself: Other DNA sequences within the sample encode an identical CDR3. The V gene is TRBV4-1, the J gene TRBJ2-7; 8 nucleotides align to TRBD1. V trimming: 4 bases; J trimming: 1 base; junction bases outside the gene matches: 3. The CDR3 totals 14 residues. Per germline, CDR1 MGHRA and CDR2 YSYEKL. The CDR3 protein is CASSPGQGSYEQYF. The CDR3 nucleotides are TGCGCCAGCAGCCCCGGACAGGGTTCCTACGAGCAGTACTTC.

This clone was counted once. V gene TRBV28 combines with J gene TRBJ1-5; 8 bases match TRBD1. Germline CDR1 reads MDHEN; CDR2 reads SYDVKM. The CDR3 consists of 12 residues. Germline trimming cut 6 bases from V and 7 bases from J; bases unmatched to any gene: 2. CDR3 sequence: CASRTGGQPQHF. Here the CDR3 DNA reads TGTGCCAGCAGAACAGGGGGGCAGCCCCAGCATTTT.

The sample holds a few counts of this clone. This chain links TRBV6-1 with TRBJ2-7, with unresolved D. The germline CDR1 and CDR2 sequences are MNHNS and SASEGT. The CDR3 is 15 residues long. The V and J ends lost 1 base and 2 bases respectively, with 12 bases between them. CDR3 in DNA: TGTGCCAGCAGTGAAGTGGACCTAGGGCCCTACGAGCAGTACTTC. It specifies CASSEVDLGPYEQYF.

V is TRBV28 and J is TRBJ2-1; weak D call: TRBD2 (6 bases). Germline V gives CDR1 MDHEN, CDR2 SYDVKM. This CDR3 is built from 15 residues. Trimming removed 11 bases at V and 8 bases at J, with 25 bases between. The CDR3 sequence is CAVEPGLGLGDEQFF. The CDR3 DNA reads TGTGCCGTAGAACCGGGACTTGGCCTAGGGGATGAGCAGTTCTTC.

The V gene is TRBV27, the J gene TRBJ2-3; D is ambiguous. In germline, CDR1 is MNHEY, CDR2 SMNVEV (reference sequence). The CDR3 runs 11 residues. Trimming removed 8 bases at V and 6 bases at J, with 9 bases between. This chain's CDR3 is CASGFSDTQYF. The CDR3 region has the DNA TGTGCCAGCGGGTTTTCCGATACGCAGTATTTT.

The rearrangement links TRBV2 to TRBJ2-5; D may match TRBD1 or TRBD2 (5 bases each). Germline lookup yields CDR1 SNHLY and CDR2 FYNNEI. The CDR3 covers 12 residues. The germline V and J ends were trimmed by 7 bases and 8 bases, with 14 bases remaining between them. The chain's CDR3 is CASTWDLATQYF. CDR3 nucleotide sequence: TGTGCCAGCACCTGGGACCTAGCTACCCAGTACTTC. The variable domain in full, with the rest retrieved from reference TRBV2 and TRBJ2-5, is EPEVTQTPSHQVTQMGQEVILRCVPISNHLYFYWYRQILGQKVEFLVSFYNNEISEKSEIFDDQFSVERPDGSNFTLKIRSTKLEDSAMYFCASTWDLATQYFGPGTRLLVL.

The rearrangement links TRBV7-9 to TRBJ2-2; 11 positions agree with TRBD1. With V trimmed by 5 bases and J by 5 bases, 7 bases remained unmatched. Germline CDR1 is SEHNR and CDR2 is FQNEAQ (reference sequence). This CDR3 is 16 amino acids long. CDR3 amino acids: CASSPRTGGVTGELFF. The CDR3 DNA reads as TGTGCCAGCAGCCCCAGGACAGGGGGCGTAACCGGGGAGCTGTTTTTT.

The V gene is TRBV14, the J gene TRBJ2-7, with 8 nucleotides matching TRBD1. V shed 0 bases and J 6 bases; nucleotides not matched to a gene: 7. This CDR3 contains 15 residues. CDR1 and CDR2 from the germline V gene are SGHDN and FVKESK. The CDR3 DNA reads TGTGCCAGCAGCCAAGATCTAGGACAGGGCCGCGAGCAGTACTTC. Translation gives CASSQDLGQGREQYF.

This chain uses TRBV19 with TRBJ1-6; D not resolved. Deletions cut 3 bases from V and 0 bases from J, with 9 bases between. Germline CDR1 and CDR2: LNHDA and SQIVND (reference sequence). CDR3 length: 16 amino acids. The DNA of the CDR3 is TGTGCCAGTAGTATCCCGTTTAGCTCCTATAATTCACCCCTCCACTTT. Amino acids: CASSIPFSSYNSPLHF.

The CDR3 sequence: CASSFGAGVPPNIQYF. CDR3 DNA: TGTGCCAGCAGTTTCGGCGCGGGAGTTCCACCAAACATTCAGTACTTC. The V and J genes are TRBV27 and TRBJ2-4; TRBD2 matches at 7 bases. This CDR3 spans 16 amino acids. The germline CDR1 and CDR2 sequences are MNHEY and SMNVEV (reference sequence). The trim removed 3 bases at V and 6 bases at J, leaving 11 bases unmatched.

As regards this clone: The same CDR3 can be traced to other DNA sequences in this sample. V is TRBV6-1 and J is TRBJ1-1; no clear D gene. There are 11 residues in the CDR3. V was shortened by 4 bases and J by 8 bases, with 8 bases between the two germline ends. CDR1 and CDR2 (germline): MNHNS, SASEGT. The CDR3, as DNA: TGTGCCAGCAGTGGGGTGGCCGAAGCTTTCTTT. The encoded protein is CASSGVAEAFF.

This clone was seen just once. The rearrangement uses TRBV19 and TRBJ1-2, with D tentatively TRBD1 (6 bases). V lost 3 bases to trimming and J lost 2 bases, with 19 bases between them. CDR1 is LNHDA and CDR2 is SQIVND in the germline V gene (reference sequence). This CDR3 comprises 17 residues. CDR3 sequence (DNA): TGTGCCAGTAGTATTGATATCATAGGAACAGGGAACTATGGCTACACCTTC. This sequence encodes CASSIDIIGTGNYGYTF.

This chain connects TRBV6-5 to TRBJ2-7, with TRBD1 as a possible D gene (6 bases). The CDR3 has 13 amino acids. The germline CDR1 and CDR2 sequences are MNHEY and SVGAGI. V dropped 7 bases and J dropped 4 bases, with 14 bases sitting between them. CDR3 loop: CASTHDRRYEQYF. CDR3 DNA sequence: TGTGCCAGCACCCACGACAGGAGATACGAGCAGTACTTC.

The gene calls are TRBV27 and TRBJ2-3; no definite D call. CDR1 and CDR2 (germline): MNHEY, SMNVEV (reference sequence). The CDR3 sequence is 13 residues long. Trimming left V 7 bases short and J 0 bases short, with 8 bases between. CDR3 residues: CASTKASTDTQYF. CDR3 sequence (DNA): TGTGCCAGCACCAAAGCTAGCACAGATACGCAGTATTTT.

CDR3 in amino acids: CSVEWDRTFEETQYF. CDR3 nucleotides: TGCAGCGTGGAATGGGACAGGACATTTGAAGAGACCCAGTACTTC. This chain links TRBV29-1 with TRBJ2-5, with TRBD1 matching 8 bases. CDR3 size: 15 residues. CDR1 and CDR2 from the germline V gene are SQVTM and ANQGSEA. V shed 6 bases and J 3 bases; nucleotides not matched to a gene: 12. The variable domain in full, completed from reference TRBV29-1 and TRBJ2-5, reads SAVISQKPSRDICQRGTSLTIQCQVDSQVTMMFWYRQQPGQSLTLIATANQGSEATYESGFVIDKFPISRPNLTFSTLTVSNMSPEDSSIYLCSVEWDRTFEETQYFGPGTRLLVL.

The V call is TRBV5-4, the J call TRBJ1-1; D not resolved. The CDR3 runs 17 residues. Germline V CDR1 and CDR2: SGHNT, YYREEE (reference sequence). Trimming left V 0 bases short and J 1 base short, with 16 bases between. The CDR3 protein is CASSLDIGRVTNTEAFF. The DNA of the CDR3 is TGTGCCAGCAGCTTGGACATCGGTCGGGTCACGAACACTGAAGCTTTCTTT.

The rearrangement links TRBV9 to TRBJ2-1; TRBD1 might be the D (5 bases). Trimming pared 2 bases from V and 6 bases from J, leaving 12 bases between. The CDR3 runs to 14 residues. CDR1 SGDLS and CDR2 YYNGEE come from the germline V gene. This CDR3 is CASSVAGLGNEQFF. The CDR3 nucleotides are TGTGCCAGCAGCGTGGCAGGGCTTGGCAATGAGCAGTTCTTC. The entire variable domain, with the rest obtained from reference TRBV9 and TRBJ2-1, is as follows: DSGVTQTPKHLITATGQRVTLRCSPRSGDLSVYWYQQSLDQGLQFLIQYYNGEERAKGNILERFSAQQFPDLHSELNLSSLELGDSALYFCASSVAGLGNEQFFGPGTRLTVL.

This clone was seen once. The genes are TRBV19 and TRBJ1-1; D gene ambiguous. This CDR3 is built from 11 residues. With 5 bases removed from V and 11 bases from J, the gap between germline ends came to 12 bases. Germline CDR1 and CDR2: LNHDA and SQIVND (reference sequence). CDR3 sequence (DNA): TGTGCCAGTAGTGCCGGGCCCCAGGCTTTCTTT. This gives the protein CASSAGPQAFF.

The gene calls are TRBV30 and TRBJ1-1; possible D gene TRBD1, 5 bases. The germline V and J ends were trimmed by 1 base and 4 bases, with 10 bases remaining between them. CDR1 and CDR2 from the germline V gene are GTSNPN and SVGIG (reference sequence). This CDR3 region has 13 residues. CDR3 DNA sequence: TGTGCCTGGAGTGCCTGGGGGAGCACTGAAGCTTTCTTT. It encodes CAWSAWGSTEAFF.

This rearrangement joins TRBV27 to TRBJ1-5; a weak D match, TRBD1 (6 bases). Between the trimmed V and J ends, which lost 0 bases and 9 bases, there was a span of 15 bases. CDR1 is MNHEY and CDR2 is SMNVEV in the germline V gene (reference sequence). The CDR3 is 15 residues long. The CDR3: CASSLSPQGMPPQHF. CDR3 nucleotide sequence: TGTGCCAGCAGTTTATCGCCGCAGGGGATGCCGCCCCAGCATTTT.

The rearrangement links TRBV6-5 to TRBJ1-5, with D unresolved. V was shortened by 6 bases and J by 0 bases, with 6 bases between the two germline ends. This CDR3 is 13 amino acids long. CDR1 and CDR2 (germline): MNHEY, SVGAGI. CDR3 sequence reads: CASRGYSNQPQHF. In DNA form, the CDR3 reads TGTGCCAGCAGGGGGTATAGCAATCAGCCCCAGCATTTT.

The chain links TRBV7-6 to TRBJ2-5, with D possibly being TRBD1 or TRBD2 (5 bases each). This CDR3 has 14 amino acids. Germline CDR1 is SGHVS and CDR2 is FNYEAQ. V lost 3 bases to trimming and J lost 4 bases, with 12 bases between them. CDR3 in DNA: TGTGCCAGCAGCTTCAGGAGTGGGGGAGAGACCCAGTACTTC. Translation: CASSFRSGGETQYF.

CDR3 protein: CASSSETLAYEQYF. CDR3 bases: TGTGCCAGCAGCTCTGAGACCCTAGCCTACGAGCAGTACTTC. The rearrangement uses TRBV13 and TRBJ2-7; D is uncertain. Per germline, CDR1 PRHDT and CDR2 FYEKMQ (reference sequence). With 4 bases removed from V and 2 bases from J, the gap between germline ends came to 12 bases. The length of the CDR3 is 14 residues.

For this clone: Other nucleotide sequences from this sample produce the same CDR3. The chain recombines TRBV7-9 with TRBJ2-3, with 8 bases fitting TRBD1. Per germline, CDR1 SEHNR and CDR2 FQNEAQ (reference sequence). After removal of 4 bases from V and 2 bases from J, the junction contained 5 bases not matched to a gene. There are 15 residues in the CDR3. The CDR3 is CASSSPGQDTDTQYF. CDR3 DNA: TGTGCCAGCAGCTCACCGGGACAGGACACAGATACGCAGTATTTT.

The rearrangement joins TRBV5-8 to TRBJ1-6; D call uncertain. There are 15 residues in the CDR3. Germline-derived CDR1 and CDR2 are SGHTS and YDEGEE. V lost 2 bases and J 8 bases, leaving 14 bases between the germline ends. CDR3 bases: TGTGCCAGCAGCTTTTCCCGGGCACAGCATTCACCCCTCCACTTT. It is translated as CASSFSRAQHSPLHF.